This T cell receptor (beta chain) was identified in a study of T cells in women clearing cervical HPV infection. In regard to this clone: The read gets to within 3 residues of the CDR3 end, and the germline J gene fills in the rest. Distinct nucleotide sequences in the sample also encode this CDR3.

Per germline, CDR1 SGHRS and CDR2 YFSETQ. CDR3 length: 15 amino acids. The V and J ends lost 4 bases and 2 bases, in that order; junction bases with no gene match: 8. Clones were sequenced by immunoSEQ multiplex PCR, and TCRdb holds only the in-frame ones, with some missing. This repertoire includes roughly 30,000 clones. The J gene is TRBJ1-2, the V gene TRBV5-1, with 7 bases that match TRBD1. This receptor was obtained from a woman between 18 and 70 years old with a cervical HPV16 infection that either progressed to CIN3+ or cleared (not recorded which). Source material: blood buffy coat. The covered CDR3 bases are TGCGCCAGCAGCAACGGACAAGGGGGCAACTATGGC. Residues: CASSNGQGGNYG. The CDR3, in full, reads CASSNGQGGNYGYTF.